These 19 T cell receptor beta chains were sequenced from one sample in a study of T cells after somatic rescue of genetic block. Some clones are missing from TCRdb's copy, which holds only in-frame ones; the method was immunoSEQ multiplex PCR. The table lists more than 13,000 clones, around 72% of them singletons, with around 20% in the top ten. Sequenced input: peripheral blood mononuclear cells (PBMCs). The receptors originated from a boy aged 5-17 years.

V gene TRBV10-3 combines with J gene TRBJ2-7; 7 bases are shared with TRBD1. Germline V gene lookup returns CDR1 ENHRY and CDR2 SYGVKD. The V segment lost 6 bases and the J segment 5 bases; nucleotides outside the gene matches: 7. The CDR3 extends over 13 amino acids. The CDR3: CAIRIGTVNEQYF. The CDR3 nucleotides read TGTGCCATCAGGATTGGGACAGTCAACGAGCAGTACTTC.

The rearrangement joins TRBV7-6 to TRBJ1-6, with a weak D call TRBD1 (6 bases). Looked up from germline, CDR1 is SGHVS and CDR2 is FNYEAQ. V shed 1 base and J shed 11 bases, with 15 bases lying between them. The CDR3 has 15 amino acids. CDR3 region: CASSLGAGVEAPLHF. Written as DNA, the CDR3 is TGTGCCAGCAGCTTAGGGGCAGGGGTGGAAGCACCCCTCCACTTT.

The chain recombines TRBV6-5 with TRBJ1-2; no clear D. V was clipped by 2 bases and J by 4 bases, with 11 bases between them. This CDR3 contains 14 residues. Germline CDR1 MNHEY, CDR2 SVGAGI. The chain's CDR3 is CASSYDARLYGYTF. Here the CDR3 DNA reads TGTGCCAGCAGTTACGACGCGAGGCTCTATGGCTACACCTTC.

CDR3 sequence (DNA): TGTGCCAGCAGGCTTAGCGGGAGGCATGGAGATACGCAGTATTTT. Its translation is CASRLSGRHGDTQYF. The chain employs TRBV27 and TRBJ2-3; 10 bases are a match to TRBD2. V trimming: 6 bases; J trimming: 5 bases; junction bases outside the gene matches: 8. Per germline, CDR1 MNHEY and CDR2 SMNVEV (reference sequence). The CDR3 sequence is 15 residues long.

This clone was picked up one time. V usage is TRBV9 and J usage is TRBJ2-1; D assignment may be TRBD1 or TRBD2 (6 bases each). Deletions cut 0 bases from V and 4 bases from J, with 14 bases between. This CDR3 contains 16 residues. CDR1 is SGDLS, CDR2 YYNGEE, per germline. The CDR3 DNA follows: TGTGCCAGCAGCGTAGAAAACGGGGGCCCTTACAATGAGCAGTTCTTC. Translated: CASSVENGGPYNEQFF. Full variable domain (outside the CDR3, taken from reference TRBV9 and TRBJ2-1): DSGVTQTPKHLITATGQRVTLRCSPRSGDLSVYWYQQSLDQGLQFLIQYYNGEERAKGNILERFSAQQFPDLHSELNLSSLELGDSALYFCASSVENGGPYNEQFFGPGTRLTVL.

This clone was seen just once. The chain joins TRBV2 to TRBJ2-7; 7 bases line up with TRBD1. J lost 5 bases, V lost 6 bases, and 7 bases had no gene match. The CDR3 totals 13 residues. In germline, CDR1 is SNHLY, CDR2 FYNNEI. This CDR3 is CASSADRDHEQYF. CDR3 sequence (DNA): TGTGCCAGCAGCGCCGACAGGGACCACGAGCAGTACTTC.

A few counts support this clone. V usage is TRBV5-4 and J usage is TRBJ2-5; D ambiguous. The CDR3 runs 11 residues. Deletions cut 1 base from V and 4 bases from J, with 2 bases between. The germline gives CDR1 SGHNT, CDR2 YYREEE (reference sequence). The CDR3 nucleotides read TGTGCCAGCAGCTTGTTAGAGACCCAGTACTTC. Translated: CASSLLETQYF.

The chain has TRBV11-2 and TRBJ2-1; 12 bases match TRBD2. The length of the CDR3 is 16 residues. Germline values: CDR1 SGHAT, CDR2 FQNNGV. V lost 2 bases to trimming and J lost 6 bases; unmatched junction nucleotides: 5. This CDR3 is CASSLFPGLAGNEQFF. Here the CDR3 DNA reads TGTGCCAGCAGCTTATTTCCGGGACTAGCGGGCAATGAGCAGTTCTTC.

This chain links TRBV11-2 with TRBJ1-3, with TRBD1 matching 9 bases. The junction had 7 bases not matched to a gene; V was cut back by 0 bases and J by 4 bases. Germline V gene data show CDR1 as SGHAT and CDR2 as FQNNGV. The CDR3 has 17 amino acids. CDR3 residues: CASSLEGTGTGGNTIYF. For the CDR3, the DNA is TGTGCCAGCAGCTTAGAAGGGACAGGGACGGGCGGAAACACCATATATTTT. The complete variable domain, with remaining parts taken from reference TRBV11-2 and TRBJ1-3, reads EAGVAQSPRYKIIEKRQSVAFWCNPISGHATLYWYQQILGQGPKLLIQFQNNGVVDDSQLPKDRFSAERLKGVDSTLKIQPAKLEDSAVYLCASSLEGTGTGGNTIYFGEGSWLTVV.

This clone was seen a single time. The gene calls are TRBV7-9 and TRBJ2-3; D gene unclear. Germline V lookup: CDR1 SEHNR, CDR2 FQNEAQ (reference sequence). V was clipped by 6 bases and J by 1 base, with 20 bases between them. The CDR3 spans 17 residues. The CDR3 bases are TGTGCCAGCAGTTCCCGGAACAGAGGTTCAGGCACAGATACGCAGTATTTT. Its translation: CASSSRNRGSGTDTQYF.

The genes are TRBV4-1 and TRBJ2-7, with D hard to call. V lost 1 base and J 3 bases, leaving 19 bases between the germline ends. Per the germline V gene, CDR1 is MGHRA and CDR2 is YSYEKL. This CDR3 spans 17 amino acids. The CDR3 sequence is CASSQVGGSAGLYEQYF. The CDR3 nucleotides read TGCGCCAGCAGCCAAGTTGGCGGATCAGCTGGGCTCTACGAGCAGTACTTC.

CDR3 DNA: TGTGCCAGTAGTAGGGCTAGCGGGGGGCCAATCTCCTACGAGCAGTACTTC. Translating it yields CASSRASGGPISYEQYF. The chain links TRBV19 to TRBJ2-7; 11 bases are shared with TRBD2. V lost 4 bases to trimming and J lost 0 bases; unmatched junction nucleotides: 8. The CDR3 runs 17 residues. Per the germline V gene, CDR1 is LNHDA and CDR2 is SQIVND (reference sequence).

This clone was seen a single time. This chain joins TRBV5-1 and TRBJ2-1; TRBD1 aligns across 7 bases. The CDR3 totals 16 residues. J lost 1 base, V lost 6 bases, and 10 bases had no gene match. Germline values: CDR1 SGHRS, CDR2 YFSETQ. CDR3 loop: CASTPKGTASYNEQFF. The CDR3 DNA is TGCGCCAGCACCCCTAAGGGGACAGCTTCCTACAATGAGCAGTTCTTC.

The V call is TRBV29-1, the J call TRBJ2-7; TRBD1 aligns across 7 bases. Germline-derived CDR1 and CDR2 are SQVTM and ANQGSEA. Trimming removed 3 bases from V and 2 bases from J; junction bases left unmatched: 7. The CDR3 is 14 amino acids. The CDR3 DNA is TGCAGCGTTGAGGCAGAGACAGGGCCCTACGAGCAGTACTTC. Encoded protein: CSVEAETGPYEQYF.

The gene calls are TRBV28 and TRBJ2-2; a weak D match, TRBD1 (6 bases). Per the germline V gene, CDR1 is MDHEN and CDR2 is SYDVKM. The length of the CDR3 is 15 residues. V gave up 3 bases and J gave up 4 bases, with 12 bases separating them. The CDR3 DNA sequence: TGTGCCAGCAGTTTGAACAGGGCCTTCACCGGGGAGCTGTTTTTT. Translating gives CASSLNRAFTGELFF. Full variable domain (outside the CDR3, taken from reference TRBV28 and TRBJ2-2): DVKVTQSSRYLVKRTGEKVFLECVQDMDHENMFWYRQDPGLGLRLIYFSYDVKMKEKGDIPEGYSVSREKKERFSLILESASTNQTSMYLCASSLNRAFTGELFFGEGSRLTVL.

The J gene is TRBJ2-5, the V gene TRBV5-5, with D unresolved. V was pared by 5 bases and J by 4 bases, with 15 bases between. The CDR3 consists of 14 residues. Germline V CDR1 and CDR2: SGHKS, YYEKEE (reference sequence). CDR3 coding DNA: TGTGCCAGCAGGGACCCGAGCCGGTCAGAGACCCAGTACTTC. Its protein product is CASRDPSRSETQYF.

V gene TRBV27 combines with J gene TRBJ2-3; 9 positions agree with TRBD1. V trimming: 4 bases; J trimming: 5 bases; junction bases outside the gene matches: 13. From germline, CDR1 is MNHEY and CDR2 SMNVEV (reference sequence). The CDR3 contains 17 residues. This chain's CDR3 is CASSSGWDRDVGDTQYF. The CDR3 DNA follows: TGTGCCAGCAGTTCCGGTTGGGACAGGGATGTTGGAGATACGCAGTATTTT.

The chain couples TRBV28 to TRBJ2-7, with TRBD2 matching 10 bases. The junction had 8 bases not matched to a gene; V was cut back by 9 bases and J by 0 bases. CDR3 size: 15 residues. Germline CDR1 MDHEN, CDR2 SYDVKM. The CDR3 reads CASGVAGGLSYEQYF. In nucleotides, the CDR3 is TGTGCCAGTGGGGTAGCGGGAGGCCTCTCCTACGAGCAGTACTTC.

The genes are TRBV6-6 and TRBJ1-1; the D gene is possibly TRBD1 (6 bases). Trimming stripped 5 bases from V and 8 bases from J, with 15 bases between. The CDR3 is made up of 13 amino acids. CDR1 MNHNY and CDR2 SVGAGI come from the germline V gene (reference sequence). This CDR3 reads CASSHTKDSEAFF. CDR3 in DNA: TGTGCCAGCAGTCATACAAAGGACAGCGAAGCTTTCTTT.